Presented here are 20 T cell receptor beta chains from one specimen sequenced in a study of graft-versus-host responses after intestinal transplantation. Clones were sequenced by immunoSEQ multiplex PCR, and TCRdb holds only the in-frame ones, with some missing. The data hold 77,000 or so clones, with 90% to 95% observed a single time. Their antigen targets remain unknown. The sequencing used unstimulated CD8+ T cells sorted from spleen or lymph node cells, collected before intestinal transplant. The receptors here all came from a human donor who received an intestinal transplant.

Comment on this clone: A junction end diverges from the germline sequence, so it may reflect a read error. V gene TRBV7-3 combines with J gene TRBJ1-2; TRBD1 aligns across 11 bases. Germline loops: CDR1 SGHTA, CDR2 FQGTGA. The CDR3 loop spans 14 amino acids. CDR3 region: CASIPGSGTGGFAF. CDR3 DNA: TGTGCCAGCATCCCCGGGTCGGGGACAGGGGGTTTCGCCTTC.

This chain links TRBV4-1 with TRBJ1-5, with D possibly matching TRBD1 (5 bases). Trimming cost V 0 bases and J 7 bases, with 13 bases left between them. The CDR3 is 15 amino acids. The germline V gene has CDR1 MGHRA and CDR2 YSYEKL. CDR3 loop: CASSQEGLGLQPQHF. The CDR3 nucleotides are TGCGCCAGCAGCCAAGAGGGGCTGGGGTTGCAGCCCCAGCATTTT.

The J gene is TRBJ1-2, the V gene TRBV19; D is perhaps TRBD1 (5 bases). The germline gives CDR1 LNHDA, CDR2 SQIVND (reference sequence). With 6 bases removed from V and 7 bases from J, the gap between germline ends came to 15 bases. The CDR3 runs 13 residues. In DNA, the CDR3 is TGTGCCAGTAGAACGACTTCGACAGTTGGCTACACCTTC. This translates into CASRTTSTVGYTF.

The chain combines TRBV7-8 with TRBJ2-7; TRBD1 agrees at 7 bases. Germline CDR1 and CDR2: SGHVS and FQNEAQ. J was trimmed by 3 bases and V by 5 bases; bases with no gene match: 10. The CDR3 sequence is 15 residues long. The CDR3 DNA sequence: TGTGCCAGCAGCCTTGGGGACAGCCTGTTCTACGAGCAGTACTTC. Amino acids: CASSLGDSLFYEQYF. Full variable domain (outside the CDR3, taken from reference TRBV7-8 and TRBJ2-7): GAGVSQSPRYKVAKRGQDVALRCDPISGHVSLFWYQQALGQGPEFLTYFQNEAQLDKSGLPSDRFFAERPEGSVSTLKIQRTQQEDSAVYLCASSLGDSLFYEQYFGPGTRLTVT.

The chain is built from TRBV28 and TRBJ1-2; tentatively, D is TRBD1 (6 bases). Looked up from germline, CDR1 is MDHEN and CDR2 is SYDVKM. The CDR3 totals 14 residues. The V end lost 5 bases, the J end lost 5 bases, and 15 bases lay between the germline ends. The CDR3 protein is CASSGPGAWYGYTF. In DNA form, the CDR3 reads TGTGCCAGCAGTGGGCCGGGGGCATGGTATGGCTACACCTTC.

In this sample, this clone turned up once. The V gene is TRBV7-2, the J gene TRBJ2-7; D remains ambiguous. Looked up from germline, CDR1 is SGHTA and CDR2 is FQGNSA. Deletions cut 5 bases from V and 3 bases from J, with 5 bases between. The CDR3 has 11 residues. The CDR3 spells CASSRYYEQYF. The DNA of the CDR3 is TGTGCCAGCAGCCGCTACTACGAGCAGTACTTC. Looking up the rest from reference TRBV7-2 and TRBJ2-7 gives the full variable domain: GAGVSQSPSNKVTEKGKDVELRCDPISGHTALYWYRQSLGQGLEFLIYFQGNSAPDKSGLPSDRFSAERTGGSVSTLTIQRTQQEDSAVYLCASSRYYEQYFGPGTRLTVT.

The CDR3 DNA sequence: TGTGCCAGCAGCTTAACCTCCTCTTTCACCGGGGAGCTGTTTTTT. It translates to CASSLTSSFTGELFF. This chain joins TRBV5-6 and TRBJ2-2; D call uncertain. The germline CDR1 and CDR2 sequences are SGHDT and YYEEEE. V gave up 2 bases and J gave up 4 bases, with 12 bases separating them. The CDR3 spans 15 residues.

The chain uses TRBV27 and TRBJ2-7, with D maybe TRBD1 (5 bases). This CDR3 region has 13 residues. V lost 6 bases and J 0 bases, leaving 9 bases between the germline ends. The germline CDR1 and CDR2 sequences are MNHEY and SMNVEV (reference sequence). CDR3 nucleotide sequence: TGTGCCAGCAGGGGGCTGACCTCCTACGAGCAGTACTTC. This sequence encodes CASRGLTSYEQYF.

V gene TRBV19 combines with J gene TRBJ2-1; tentatively, D is TRBD1 (6 bases). V lost 5 bases and J 0 bases, leaving 11 bases between the germline ends. CDR1 LNHDA and CDR2 SQIVND come from the germline V gene (reference sequence). The CDR3 extends over 15 amino acids. For the CDR3, the DNA is TGTGCCAGTAGTTGGGACATGAGCTCCTACAATGAGCAGTTCTTC. Translated: CASSWDMSSYNEQFF.

The chain links TRBV7-3 to TRBJ2-5; D gene uncertain. The CDR3 runs to 13 residues. Germline CDR1 reads SGHTA; CDR2 reads FQGTGA. Deletions cut 2 bases from V and 4 bases from J, with 8 bases between. The CDR3 nucleotides are TGTGCCAGCAGCTTAGCAGGCGGAGAGACCCAGTACTTC. Protein: CASSLAGGETQYF.

V usage is TRBV27 and J usage is TRBJ1-5; no definite D call. The CDR3 covers 16 residues. Germline V CDR1 and CDR2: MNHEY, SMNVEV (reference sequence). Trimming removed 4 bases at V and 0 bases at J, with 13 bases between. The CDR3 is CASSWSGVNSNQPQHF. CDR3 DNA: TGTGCCAGCAGTTGGTCTGGGGTAAATAGCAATCAGCCCCAGCATTTT.

The chain joins TRBV2 to TRBJ1-2; TRBD1 is a possible D gene (6 bases). The ends were cut back, 2 bases at V and 6 bases at J, with 13 bases in the middle. The CDR3 spans 14 residues. CDR1 and CDR2 from the germline V gene are SNHLY and FYNNEI. CDR3 bases: TGTGCCAGCAGTGAACAGGGGCTCAAGAATGGCTACACCTTC. This encodes CASSEQGLKNGYTF.

The V and J genes are TRBV4-1 and TRBJ2-7, with TRBD2 identical over 10 bases. The CDR3 sequence is 18 residues long. CDR1 MGHRA and CDR2 YSYEKL come from the germline V gene. The V segment lost 0 bases and the J segment 2 bases; nucleotides outside the gene matches: 10. The CDR3 reads CASSQDRAAGGVAYEQYF. The CDR3 DNA reads as TGCGCCAGCAGCCAAGATCGGGCAGCGGGAGGGGTAGCCTACGAGCAGTACTTC.

J is TRBJ2-2 and V is TRBV7-9, with a possible D match to TRBD1 (6 bases). The CDR3 spans 16 residues. The V and J ends lost 3 bases and 0 bases respectively, with 11 bases between them. In germline, CDR1 is SEHNR, CDR2 FQNEAQ (reference sequence). The CDR3 nucleotides read TGTGCCAGCAGCTTTCCACAGGGAACGAACACCGGGGAGCTGTTTTTT. Amino acids: CASSFPQGTNTGELFF.

The gene calls are TRBV6-5 and TRBJ1-1; 9 nucleotides line up with TRBD1. The V segment lost 5 bases and the J segment 10 bases; nucleotides outside the gene matches: 14. Looked up from germline, CDR1 is MNHEY and CDR2 is SVGAGI. CDR3 length: 15 amino acids. The CDR3 DNA is TGTGCCAGCAGTGGGTCCGGGACAGGGATGCCGACAGCTTTCTTT. The encoded protein is CASSGSGTGMPTAFF.

The rearrangement uses TRBV27 and TRBJ1-2; D perhaps matches TRBD1 (6 bases). The germline V gene encodes CDR1 MNHEY and CDR2 SMNVEV (reference sequence). Trimming stripped 7 bases from V and 4 bases from J, with 19 bases between. The CDR3 runs to 15 residues. In DNA, the CDR3 is TGTGCCAGCAAGTCCTCCACAGGGTTGGCCTATGGCTACACCTTC. It specifies CASKSSTGLAYGYTF.

The V gene is TRBV30, the J gene TRBJ2-3; D not resolved. The germline V and J ends were trimmed by 0 bases and 2 bases, with 6 bases remaining between them. From germline, CDR1 is GTSNPN and CDR2 SVGIG (reference sequence). This CDR3 spans 13 amino acids. The CDR3 nucleotides are TGTGCCTGGAGTGTAGGGTCCACAGATACGCAGTATTTT. Translated, it gives CAWSVGSTDTQYF.

The rearrangement joins TRBV5-1 to TRBJ2-3; 11 bases align to TRBD2. V was pared by 5 bases and J by 2 bases, with 7 bases of the junction left unmatched. The CDR3 extends over 16 amino acids. Per the germline V gene, CDR1 is SGHRS and CDR2 is YFSETQ. The CDR3 region is CASRQRTSGFTDTQYF. CDR3 DNA: TGCGCCAGCAGACAGAGGACTAGCGGGTTCACAGATACGCAGTATTTT. The full variable domain, in which reference TRBV5-1 and TRBJ2-3 provide the parts outside the CDR3, is KAGVTQTPRYLIKTRGQQVTLSCSPISGHRSVSWYQQTPGQGLQFLFEYFSETQRNKGNFPGRFSGRQFSNSRSEMNVSTLELGDSALYLCASRQRTSGFTDTQYFGPGTRLTVL.

The genes are TRBV27 and TRBJ2-1; 9 bases are a match to TRBD2. The length of the CDR3 is 17 residues. Losses at the gene ends were 4 bases for V and 3 bases for J; bases not matched to a gene: 10. In germline, CDR1 is MNHEY, CDR2 SMNVEV (reference sequence). The DNA for the CDR3 is TGTGCCAGCAGTTATACGGTAGCGGGAGCGGTCTACAATGAGCAGTTCTTC. This sequence encodes CASSYTVAGAVYNEQFF.

The CDR3 DNA reads as TGTGCCAGCAGTTACGCGGGAGACTCCTACGAGCAGTACTTC. Translation gives CASSYAGDSYEQYF. The chain combines TRBV6-5 with TRBJ2-7, with 7 bases identical to TRBD2. Per the germline V gene, CDR1 is MNHEY and CDR2 is SVGAGI. V shed 2 bases and J 0 bases; nucleotides not matched to a gene: 1. CDR3 length: 14 amino acids.